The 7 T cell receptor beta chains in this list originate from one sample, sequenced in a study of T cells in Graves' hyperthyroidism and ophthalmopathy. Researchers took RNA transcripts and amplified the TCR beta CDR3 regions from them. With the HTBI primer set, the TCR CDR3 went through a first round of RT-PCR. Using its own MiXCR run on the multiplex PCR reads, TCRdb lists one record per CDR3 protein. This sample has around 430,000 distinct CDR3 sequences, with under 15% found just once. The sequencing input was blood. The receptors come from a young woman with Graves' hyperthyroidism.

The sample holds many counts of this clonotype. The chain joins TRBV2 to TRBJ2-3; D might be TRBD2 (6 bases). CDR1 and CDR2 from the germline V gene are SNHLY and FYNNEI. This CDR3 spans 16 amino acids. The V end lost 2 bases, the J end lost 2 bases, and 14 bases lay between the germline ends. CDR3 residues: CASSEPTSLLTDTQYF. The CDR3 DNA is TGTGCCAGCAGTGAACCCACTAGCCTTCTCACAGATACGCAGTATTTT. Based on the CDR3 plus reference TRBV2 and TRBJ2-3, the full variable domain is EPEVTQTPSHQVTQMGQEVILRCVPISNHLYFYWYRQILGQKVEFLVSFYNNEISEKSEIFDDQFSVERPDGSNFTLKIRSTKLEDSAMYFCASSEPTSLLTDTQYFGPGTRLTVL.

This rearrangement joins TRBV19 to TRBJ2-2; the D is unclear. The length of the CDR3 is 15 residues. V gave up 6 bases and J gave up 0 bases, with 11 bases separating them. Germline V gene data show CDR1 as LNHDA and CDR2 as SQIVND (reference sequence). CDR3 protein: CASRAGSANTGELFF. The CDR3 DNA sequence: TGTGCCAGTAGAGCTGGCAGCGCGAACACCGGGGAGCTGTTTTTT.

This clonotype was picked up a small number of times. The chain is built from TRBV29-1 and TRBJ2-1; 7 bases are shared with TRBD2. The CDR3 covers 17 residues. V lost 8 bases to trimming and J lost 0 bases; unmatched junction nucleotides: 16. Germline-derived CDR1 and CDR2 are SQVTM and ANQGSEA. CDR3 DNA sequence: TGCAGCTTGGGAGCTCTAGCGGACCGAAGCTCCTACAATGAGCAGTTCTTC. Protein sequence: CSLGALADRSSYNEQFF.

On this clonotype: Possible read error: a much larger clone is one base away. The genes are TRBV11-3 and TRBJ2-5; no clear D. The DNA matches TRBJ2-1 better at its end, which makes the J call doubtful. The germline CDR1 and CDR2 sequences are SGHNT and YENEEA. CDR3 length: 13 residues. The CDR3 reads CASSRRGVETQFF. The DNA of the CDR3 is TGTGCCAGCAGCCGGAGAGGAGTGGAGACCCAGTTCTTC.

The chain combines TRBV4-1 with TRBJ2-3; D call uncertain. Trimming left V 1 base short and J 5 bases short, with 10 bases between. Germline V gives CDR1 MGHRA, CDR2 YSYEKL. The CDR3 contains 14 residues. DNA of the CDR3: TGCGCCAGCAGCCAAGTTATTCTACGAGATACGCAGTATTTT. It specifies CASSQVILRDTQYF.

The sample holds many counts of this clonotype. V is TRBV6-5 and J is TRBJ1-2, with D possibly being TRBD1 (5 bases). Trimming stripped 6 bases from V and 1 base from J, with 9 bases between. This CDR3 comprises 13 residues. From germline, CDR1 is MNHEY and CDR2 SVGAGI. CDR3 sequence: CASRSDSNYGYTF. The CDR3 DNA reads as TGTGCCAGCAGATCCGACAGTAACTATGGCTACACCTTC.

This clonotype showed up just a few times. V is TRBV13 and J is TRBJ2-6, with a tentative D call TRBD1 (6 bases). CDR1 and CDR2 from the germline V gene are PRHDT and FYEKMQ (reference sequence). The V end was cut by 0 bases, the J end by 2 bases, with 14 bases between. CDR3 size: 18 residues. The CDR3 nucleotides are TGTGCCAGCAGCTTAGGCCTTTCAAAGGGGGCTGGGGCCAACGTCCTGACTTTC. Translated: CASSLGLSKGAGANVLTF.